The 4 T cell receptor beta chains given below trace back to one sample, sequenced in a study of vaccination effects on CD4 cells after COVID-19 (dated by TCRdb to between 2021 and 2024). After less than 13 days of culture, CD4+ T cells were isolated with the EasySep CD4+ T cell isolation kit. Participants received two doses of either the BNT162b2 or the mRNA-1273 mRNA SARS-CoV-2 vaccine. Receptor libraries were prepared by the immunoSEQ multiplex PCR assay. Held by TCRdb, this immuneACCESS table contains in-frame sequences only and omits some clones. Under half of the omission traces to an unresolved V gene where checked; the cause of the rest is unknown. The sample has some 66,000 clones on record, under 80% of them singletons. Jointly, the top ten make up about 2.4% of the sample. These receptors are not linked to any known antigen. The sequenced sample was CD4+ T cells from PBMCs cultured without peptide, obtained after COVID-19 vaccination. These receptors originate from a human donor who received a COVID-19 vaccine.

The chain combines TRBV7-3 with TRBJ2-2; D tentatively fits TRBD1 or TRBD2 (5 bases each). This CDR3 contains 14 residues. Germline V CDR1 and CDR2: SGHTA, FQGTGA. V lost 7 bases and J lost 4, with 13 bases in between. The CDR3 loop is CASKEAGTTGELFF. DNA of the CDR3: TGTGCCAGCAAAGAGGCAGGGACCACCGGGGAGCTGTTTTTT.

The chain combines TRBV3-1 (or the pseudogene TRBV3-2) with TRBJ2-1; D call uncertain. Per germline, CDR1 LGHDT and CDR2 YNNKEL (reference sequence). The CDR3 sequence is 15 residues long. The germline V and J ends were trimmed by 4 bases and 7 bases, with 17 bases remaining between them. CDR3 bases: TGTGCCAGCAGCCGGGAAAGCTGGTCTAATAATGAGCAGTTCTTC. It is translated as CASSRESWSNNEQFF.

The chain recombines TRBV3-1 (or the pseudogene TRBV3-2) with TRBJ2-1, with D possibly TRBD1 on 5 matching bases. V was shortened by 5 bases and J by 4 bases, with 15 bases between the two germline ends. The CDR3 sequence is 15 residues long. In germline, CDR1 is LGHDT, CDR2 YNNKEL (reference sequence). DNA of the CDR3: TGTGCCAGCAGCTCCCAGGGAAATCTTTACAATGAGCAGTTCTTC. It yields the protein CASSSQGNLYNEQFF.

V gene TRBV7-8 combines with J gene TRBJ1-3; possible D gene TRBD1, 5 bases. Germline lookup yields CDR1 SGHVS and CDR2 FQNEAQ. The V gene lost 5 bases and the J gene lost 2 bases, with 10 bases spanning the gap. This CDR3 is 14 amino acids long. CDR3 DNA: TGTGCCAGCAGCCGCCGGGGGACTGGAAACACCATATATTTT. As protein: CASSRRGTGNTIYF.